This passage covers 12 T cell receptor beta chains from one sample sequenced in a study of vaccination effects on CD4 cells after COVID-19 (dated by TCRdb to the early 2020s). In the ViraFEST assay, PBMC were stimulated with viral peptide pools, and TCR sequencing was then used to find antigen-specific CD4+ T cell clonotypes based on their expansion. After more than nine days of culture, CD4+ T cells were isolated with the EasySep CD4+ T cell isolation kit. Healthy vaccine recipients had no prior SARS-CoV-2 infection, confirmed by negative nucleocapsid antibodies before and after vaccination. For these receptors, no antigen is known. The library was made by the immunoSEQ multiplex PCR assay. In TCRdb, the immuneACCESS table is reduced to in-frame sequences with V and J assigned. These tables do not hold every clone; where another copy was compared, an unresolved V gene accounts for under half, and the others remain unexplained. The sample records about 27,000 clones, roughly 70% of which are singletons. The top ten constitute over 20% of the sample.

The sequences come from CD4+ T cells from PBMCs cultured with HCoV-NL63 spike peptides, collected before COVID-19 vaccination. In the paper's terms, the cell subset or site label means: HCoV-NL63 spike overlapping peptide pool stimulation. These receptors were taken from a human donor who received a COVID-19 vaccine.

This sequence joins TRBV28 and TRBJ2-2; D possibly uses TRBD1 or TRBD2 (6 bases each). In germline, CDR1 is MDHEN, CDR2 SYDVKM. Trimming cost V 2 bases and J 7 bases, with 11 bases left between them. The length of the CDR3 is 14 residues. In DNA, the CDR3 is TGTGCCAGCAGTTTAGGGGGGCAGGACGGGGAGCTGTTTTTT. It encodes CASSLGGQDGELFF.

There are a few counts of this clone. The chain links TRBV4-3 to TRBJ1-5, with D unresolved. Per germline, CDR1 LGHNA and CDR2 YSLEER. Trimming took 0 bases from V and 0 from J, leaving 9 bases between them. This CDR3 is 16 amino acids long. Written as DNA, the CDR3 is TGCGCCAGCAGCCAAGACAGCCAAAATAGCAATCAGCCCCAGCATTTT. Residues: CASSQDSQNSNQPQHF.

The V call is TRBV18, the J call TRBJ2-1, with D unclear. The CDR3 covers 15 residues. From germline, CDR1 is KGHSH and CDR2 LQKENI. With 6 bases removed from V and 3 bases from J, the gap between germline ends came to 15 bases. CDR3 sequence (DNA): TGTGCCAGCTCTCTGGGCCCCGTTGGCTACAATGAGCAGTTCTTC. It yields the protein CASSLGPVGYNEQFF.

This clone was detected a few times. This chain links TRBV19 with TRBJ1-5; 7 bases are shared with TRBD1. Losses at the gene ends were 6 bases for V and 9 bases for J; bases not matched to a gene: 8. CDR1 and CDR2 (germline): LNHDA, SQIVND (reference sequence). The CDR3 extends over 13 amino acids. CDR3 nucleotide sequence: TGTGCCAGTAGCCTGGGACAGTTGGGGCCCCAGCATTTT. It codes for CASSLGQLGPQHF. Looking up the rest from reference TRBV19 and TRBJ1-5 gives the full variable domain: DGGITQSPKYLFRKEGQNVTLSCEQNLNHDAMYWYRQDPGQGLRLIYYSQIVNDFQKGDIAEGYSVSREKKESFPLTVTSAQKNPTAFYLCASSLGQLGPQHFGDGTRLSIL.

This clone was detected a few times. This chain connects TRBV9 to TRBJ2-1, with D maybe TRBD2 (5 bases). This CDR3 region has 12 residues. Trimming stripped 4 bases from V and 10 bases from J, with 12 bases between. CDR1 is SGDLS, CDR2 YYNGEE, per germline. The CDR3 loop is CASSKAGWEQFF. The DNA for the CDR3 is TGTGCCAGCAGCAAGGCGGGCTGGGAGCAGTTCTTC.

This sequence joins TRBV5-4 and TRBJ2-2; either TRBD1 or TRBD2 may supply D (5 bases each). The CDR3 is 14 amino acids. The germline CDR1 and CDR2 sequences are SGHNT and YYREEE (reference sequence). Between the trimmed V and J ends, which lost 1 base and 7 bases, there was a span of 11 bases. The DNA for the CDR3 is TGTGCCAGCAGCTTGCGAGGGGCGGGCGGGGAGCTGTTTTTT. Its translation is CASSLRGAGGELFF. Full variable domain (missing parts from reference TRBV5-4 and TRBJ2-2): ETGVTQSPTHLIKTRGQQVTLRCSSQSGHNTVSWYQQALGQGPQFIFQYYREEENGRGNFPPRFSGLQFPNYSSELNVNALELDDSALYLCASSLRGAGGELFFGEGSRLTVL.

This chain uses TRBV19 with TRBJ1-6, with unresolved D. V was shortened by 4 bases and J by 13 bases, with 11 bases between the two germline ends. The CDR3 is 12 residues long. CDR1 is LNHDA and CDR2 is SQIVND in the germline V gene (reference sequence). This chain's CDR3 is CASSTGYPPLHF. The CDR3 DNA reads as TGTGCCAGTAGTACAGGTTACCCTCCCCTCCACTTT.

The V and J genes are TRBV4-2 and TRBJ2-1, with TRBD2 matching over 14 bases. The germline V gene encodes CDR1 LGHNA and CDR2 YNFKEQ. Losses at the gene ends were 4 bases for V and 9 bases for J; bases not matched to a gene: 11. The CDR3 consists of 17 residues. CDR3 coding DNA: TGTGCCAGCAGCCTCGTGACTAGCGGGAGGGCAGTAATTGAGCAGTTCTTC. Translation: CASSLVTSGRAVIEQFF.

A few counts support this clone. The CDR3 sequence: CASSRDRAYEQYF. DNA for the CDR3: TGTGCCAGCAGCCGGGACAGGGCCTACGAGCAGTACTTC. V gene TRBV2 combines with J gene TRBJ2-7; 9 bases match TRBD1. The CDR3 runs to 13 residues. The V gene's germline CDR1 is SNHLY and CDR2 FYNNEI. V trimming: 6 bases; J trimming: 2 bases; junction bases outside the gene matches: 2.

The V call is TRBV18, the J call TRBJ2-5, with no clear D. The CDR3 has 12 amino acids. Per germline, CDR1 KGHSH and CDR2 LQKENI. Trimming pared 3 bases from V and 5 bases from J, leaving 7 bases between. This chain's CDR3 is CASSPSAETQYF. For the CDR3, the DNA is TGTGCCAGCTCACCCTCAGCCGAGACCCAGTACTTC.

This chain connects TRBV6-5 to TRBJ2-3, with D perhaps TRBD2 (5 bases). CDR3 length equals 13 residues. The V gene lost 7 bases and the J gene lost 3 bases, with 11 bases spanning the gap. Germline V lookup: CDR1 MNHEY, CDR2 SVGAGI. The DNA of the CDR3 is TGTGCCAGCAAACTCCGGACTACAGATACGCAGTATTTT. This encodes CASKLRTTDTQYF.

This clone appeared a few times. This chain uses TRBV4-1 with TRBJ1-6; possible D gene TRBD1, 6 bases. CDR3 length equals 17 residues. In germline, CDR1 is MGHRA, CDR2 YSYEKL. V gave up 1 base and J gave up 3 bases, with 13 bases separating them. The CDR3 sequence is CASSQVRRGIYNSPLHF. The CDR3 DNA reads TGCGCCAGCAGCCAAGTACGCAGGGGTATCTATAATTCACCCCTCCACTTT.